One T cell receptor beta chain is described in this entry. Its antigen is as yet unknown. This sample is part of a study of Ad26.COV2.S vaccination and SARS-CoV-2 variants. Treatment: around 19 received Ad26.COV2.S at low or high dose, single or two shots; roughly 5 received placebo; per-sample allocation not given. Collection of the samples took place on day 63 after the first injection of vaccine or placebo. An adult aged 18-55 years in Boston served as the donor. Data came from immunoSEQ multiplex PCR; TCRdb stores just in-frame clones and leaves some out. Among hundreds of thousands of clones listed, around 89% were seen once. CDR1 and CDR2 (germline): KGHSH, LQKENI. V lost 3 bases, J lost 6 bases, and 9 bases lay in between. CDR3 size: 13 residues. Study-wide results and limits: Spike-specific responses of CD8+ and CD4+ T cells were reported to display substantial breadth after vaccination.

This receptor was identified in a person aged 18-60 years who received the Ad26.COV2.S COVID-19 vaccine or a placebo. The sequenced sample was peripheral blood, obtained in a trial of Ad26.COV2.S vaccine versus placebo. The chain carries TRBV18 and TRBJ1-5; D ambiguous. The CDR3 DNA is TGTGCCAGCTCACCCTCCCGCGGTCAGCCCCAGCATTTT. The encoded protein is CASSPSRGQPQHF.